Each of the 17 T cell receptor beta chains below was sequenced from the same sample in a study of HIV-infected patients and healthy controls. Roughly three months, about 14 weeks, into antiretroviral therapy, follow-up blood was collected. No cell fractionation was done, so the repertoire covers all unsorted peripheral blood T cells. cDNA was made from about 500 ng RNA using alpha and beta constant primers. Alpha and beta chain libraries were made separately by chain-specific third strand synthesis with multiplexing indices. Each CDR3 protein gets one entry after TCRdb re-called the 5' RACE reads with MiXCR. Of more than 15,000 distinct CDR3 sequences in the sample, 8.5% were seen once. The sample consisted of blood, taken during antiretroviral therapy. The receptors were sampled from an adult with HIV infection.

This clonotype was detected many times. This CDR3 reads CASRGQGLKPQHF. The CDR3 DNA follows: TGTGCCAGTCGTGGACAGGGTTTAAAGCCCCAGCATTTT. This chain joins TRBV19 and TRBJ1-5, with 8 bases lining up with TRBD1. Germline V CDR1 and CDR2: LNHDA, SQIVND (reference sequence). V trimming: 8 bases; J trimming: 8 bases; junction bases outside the gene matches: 8. The length of the CDR3 is 13 residues.

This clonotype was recorded at least ten times. The chain carries TRBV6-1 and TRBJ1-1; 7 positions agree with TRBD1. This CDR3 is 12 amino acids long. From germline, CDR1 is MNHNS and CDR2 SASEGT. Trimming at V came to 2 bases and at J to 10 bases, leaving 4 bases not matched to a gene. The CDR3 nucleotides are TGTGCCAGCAGTGAAATCGGGACAGCAGCTTTCTTT. Translation gives CASSEIGTAAFF.

This clonotype was counted ten times or more. The V call is TRBV7-3, the J call TRBJ2-3, with D tentatively TRBD1 or TRBD2 (5 bases each). Germline CDR1 is SGHTA and CDR2 is FQGTGA. V was cut by 1 base and J by 5 bases, with 10 bases left in between. The CDR3 is 14 residues long. The CDR3 sequence is CASSLNGAGDTQYF. The CDR3 region has the DNA TGTGCCAGCAGCTTAAACGGGGCGGGAGATACGCAGTATTTT.

This clonotype has ten or more counts. A junction boundary mismatches the germline segment, possibly from a read error. The chain uses TRBV28 and TRBJ1-5; D is unresolved. Germline V gene data show CDR1 as MDHEN and CDR2 as SYDVKM. This CDR3 has 12 amino acids. As DNA, the CDR3 is TGTGCCAGCAGTTTACAGACTGGACCCACGTATTTT. Protein product: CASSLQTGPTYF.

This clonotype was detected many times. The chain is built from TRBV28 and TRBJ1-2; TRBD1 matches 11 bases. Germline-derived CDR1 and CDR2 are MDHEN and SYDVKM. CDR3 length: 16 residues. J gave up 3 bases and V 5 bases, and 8 bases lay outside the gene matches. The CDR3 region has the DNA TGTGCCAGCAGTCCAAGGACAGGGGGCGGTGACTATGGCTACACCTTC. Amino acids: CASSPRTGGGDYGYTF.

This clonotype was detected many times. The CDR3 sequence: CASSLPVIRPQHF. DNA for the CDR3: TGTGCCAGCAGTTTGCCTGTTATACGGCCCCAGCATTTT. The rearrangement uses TRBV28 and TRBJ1-5; D unclear. There are 13 residues in the CDR3. CDR1 is MDHEN and CDR2 is SYDVKM in the germline V gene. V was shortened by 3 bases and J by 9 bases, with 12 bases between the two germline ends. The full variable domain, in which reference TRBV28 and TRBJ1-5 provide the parts outside the CDR3, is DVKVTQSSRYLVKRTGEKVFLECVQDMDHENMFWYRQDPGLGLRLIYFSYDVKMKEKGDIPEGYSVSREKKERFSLILESASTNQTSMYLCASSLPVIRPQHFGDGTRLSIL.

This clonotype showed up many times. V gene TRBV3-1 combines with J gene TRBJ2-5; the D is unclear. This CDR3 spans 14 amino acids. V was shortened by 0 bases and J by 5 bases, with 10 bases between the two germline ends. Per germline, CDR1 LGHDT and CDR2 YNNKEL (reference sequence). The CDR3 bases are TGTGCCAGCAGCCAAGATCCTGGATGGGAGACCCAGTACTTC. Its translation: CASSQDPGWETQYF.

This clonotype was seen repeatedly, ten times or more. This chain joins TRBV2 and TRBJ2-1, with D perhaps TRBD2 (6 bases). V lost 3 bases and J 3 bases, leaving 9 bases between the germline ends. This CDR3 comprises 14 residues. Germline CDR1 and CDR2: SNHLY and FYNNEI. The CDR3 nucleotides are TGTGCCAGCAGTGAGCGGGGCGACTACAATGAGCAGTTCTTC. This codes for CASSERGDYNEQFF.

This clonotype was recorded many times. The chain is built from TRBV19 and TRBJ2-5; D tentatively reads TRBD1 or TRBD2 (5 bases each). From germline, CDR1 is LNHDA and CDR2 SQIVND (reference sequence). V was trimmed by 3 bases and J by 3 bases, leaving 11 bases between them. There are 14 residues in the CDR3. For the CDR3, the DNA is TGTGCCAGTAGTATGGGGCAGGAGGAAGAGACCCAGTACTTC. Residues: CASSMGQEEETQYF.

This clonotype was counted between two and nine times. The chain couples TRBV30 to TRBJ1-6; D call uncertain. In germline, CDR1 is GTSNPN, CDR2 SVGIG (reference sequence). Trimming took 2 bases from V and 5 from J, leaving 7 bases between them. The CDR3 is 13 residues long. The chain's CDR3 is CAWSTVNNSPLHF. In nucleotides, the CDR3 is TGTGCCTGGAGTACAGTAAATAATTCACCCCTCCACTTT.

This clonotype was counted ten times or more. The rearrangement links TRBV4-1 to TRBJ1-4; 8 nucleotides match TRBD1. Germline V gene lookup returns CDR1 MGHRA and CDR2 YSYEKL. The CDR3 spans 16 residues. J gave up 7 bases and V 0 bases, and 7 bases lay outside the gene matches. The CDR3 DNA follows: TGCGCCAGCAGCCAAGATCTCGCAGGGGGCTTTGAAAAACTGTTTTTT. It yields the protein CASSQDLAGGFEKLFF.

This clonotype was picked up many times. The J gene is TRBJ1-2, the V gene TRBV5-4; no clear D. Germline CDR1 is SGHNT and CDR2 is YYREEE (reference sequence). The CDR3 spans 14 residues. The ends were cut back, 0 bases at V and 2 bases at J, with 8 bases in the middle. The CDR3 nucleotides are TGTGCCAGCAGCTTGGAAGGCAGAAACTATGGCTACACCTTC. Translation: CASSLEGRNYGYTF.

The rearrangement links TRBV5-1 to TRBJ1-1; TRBD1 matches 7 bases. Germline V CDR1 and CDR2: SGHRS, YFSETQ. This CDR3 has 15 residues. J lost 3 bases, V lost 0 bases, and 5 bases had no gene match. CDR3 in DNA: TGCGCCAGCAGCTTGGTGACAGGGAGGTACACTGAAGCTTTCTTT. It codes for CASSLVTGRYTEAFF.

This clonotype was picked up many times. This rearrangement joins TRBV14 to TRBJ2-3; D gene unclear. The CDR3 runs 11 residues. Germline V lookup: CDR1 SGHDN, CDR2 FVKESK. V gave up 1 base and J gave up 8 bases, with 4 bases separating them. CDR3 sequence: CASSQAGTQYF. For the CDR3, the DNA is TGTGCCAGCAGCCAAGCGGGTACGCAGTATTTT. The full variable domain, in which reference TRBV14 and TRBJ2-3 provide the parts outside the CDR3, is EAGVTQFPSHSVIEKGQTVTLRCDPISGHDNLYWYRRVMGKEIKFLLHFVKESKQDESGMPNNRFLAERTGGTYSTLKVQPAELEDSGVYFCASSQAGTQYFGPGTRLTVL.

This clonotype was seen repeatedly, ten times or more. V usage is TRBV10-3 and J usage is TRBJ1-2; TRBD1 agrees at 7 bases. CDR1 and CDR2 from the germline V gene are ENHRY and SYGVKD. J gave up 0 bases and V 2 bases, and 9 bases lay outside the gene matches. This CDR3 is 17 amino acids long. CDR3 sequence reads: CAISEDETGPSNYGYTF. The CDR3 DNA reads as TGTGCCATCAGTGAGGACGAGACAGGGCCCTCTAACTATGGCTACACCTTC.

In its sample, this clonotype was seen many times. V usage is TRBV10-3 and J usage is TRBJ2-5, with D possibly being TRBD1 (5 bases). The CDR3 runs to 13 residues. CDR1 ENHRY and CDR2 SYGVKD come from the germline V gene. V was clipped by 7 bases and J by 7 bases, with 16 bases between them. The CDR3 spells CAIKFDLTGTQYF. In DNA form, the CDR3 reads TGTGCCATCAAGTTCGACTTAACAGGGACCCAGTACTTC.

This clonotype was observed at least ten times. The chain uses TRBV6-6 and TRBJ2-7; 8 positions agree with TRBD1. The CDR3 spans 15 residues. V lost 7 bases and J lost 3; bases outside the gene matches: 11. In germline, CDR1 is MNHNY, CDR2 SVGAGI (reference sequence). The CDR3 sequence is CASTPATGEIYEQYF. The CDR3, as DNA: TGTGCCAGCACCCCCGCGACAGGGGAAATCTACGAGCAGTACTTC.